This TCR beta chain was found in a study of blood T cell repertoires in COVID-19. Study at large: Acute-phase and convalescent COVID-19 samples originated in the United States, Italy and Spain. The cDNA or gDNA used as material had been derived from T cells, B-cell-depleted T cells, or PBMCs.

Profiled with immunoSEQ multiplex PCR; TCRdb holds only in-frame clones, not every one. Here the sample spans about 170,000 clones, almost 85% being singletons. Trimming left V 1 base short and J 0 bases short, with 5 bases between. The CDR3 is made up of 13 amino acids. CDR1 and CDR2 from the germline V gene are SGHNT and YYREEE (reference sequence). While infection was still active, Seattle patients were enrolled and then followed longitudinally. This clone was detected only a few times. In the same sample, other DNA sequences code for this CDR3. Material: peripheral blood. The genes are TRBV5-4 and TRBJ2-7; possibly TRBD1 for D (5 bases). The sequence derives from a woman over 75 with COVID-19, enrolled during active disease. This CDR3 reads CASSLQGSYEQYF. DNA for the CDR3: TGTGCCAGCAGCTTGCAGGGCTCCTACGAGCAGTACTTC.